What follows are 5 T cell receptor beta chains derived from one specimen sequenced in a study of response to subunit inactivated influenza vaccine. TCRdb fed the RT-PCR reads into MiXCR, producing one record per CDR3 protein. The sample gives about 610,000 distinct CDR3 sequences, 13% to 15% of which show up once; over 8.5% is in the top ten. Sequencing used PBMCs from blood, obtained 11 to 12 days after vaccination. Receptors were obtained from a man aged 45 to 65 who received an inactivated influenza vaccine.

The genes are TRBV29-1 and TRBJ2-2; a weak D match, TRBD1 (7 bases). There are 13 residues in the CDR3. The germline gives CDR1 SQVTM, CDR2 ANQGSEA. Trimming cost V 7 bases and J 7 bases, with 16 bases left between them. CDR3 protein: CSALIRGDGELFF. DNA of the CDR3: TGCAGCGCCTTGATCAGGGGGGACGGGGAGCTGTTTTTT.

This clonotype appeared many times. The CDR3 protein is CASSLGDRSSPLHF. CDR3 nucleotide sequence: TGTGCCAGCAGCTTGGGGGACAGGAGTTCACCCCTCCACTTT. The V and J genes are TRBV5-6 and TRBJ1-6; 8 nucleotides agree with TRBD1. Germline V CDR1 and CDR2: SGHDT, YYEEEE. The CDR3 contains 14 residues. Losses at the gene ends were 0 bases for V and 9 bases for J; bases not matched to a gene: 2. The full variable domain, rest sourced from reference TRBV5-6 and TRBJ1-6, is DAGVTQSPTHLIKTRGQQVTLRCSPKSGHDTVSWYQQALGQGPQFIFQYYEEEERQRGNFPDRFSGHQFPNYSSELNVNALLLGDSALYLCASSLGDRSSPLHFGNGTRLTVT.

This clonotype has a handful of counts. The gene calls are TRBV10-3 and TRBJ2-1; 13 nucleotides line up with TRBD2. The CDR3 has 16 residues. Germline CDR1 and CDR2: ENHRY and SYGVKD. Trimming removed 5 bases from V and 8 bases from J; junction bases left unmatched: 9. This CDR3 is CAISTGTSGDFYEQFF. The CDR3 DNA reads as TGTGCCATCAGTACCGGGACTAGCGGGGATTTTTATGAGCAGTTCTTC.

The V call is TRBV6-1, the J call TRBJ2-3; D unclear. Germline V gene sequence: CDR1 MNHNS, CDR2 SASEGT. V was cut by 8 bases and J by 2 bases, with 14 bases left in between. This CDR3 has 14 residues. CDR3 coding DNA: TGTGCCAGCCGATCGCCCGGTTCCACAGATACGCAGTATTTT. As protein: CASRSPGSTDTQYF.

In this sample, this clonotype turned up a few times. The rearrangement joins TRBV3-1 to TRBJ2-2, with a tentative D call TRBD2 (5 bases). The germline V gene encodes CDR1 LGHDT and CDR2 YNNKEL (reference sequence). The V gene lost 11 bases and the J gene lost 0 bases, with 13 bases spanning the gap. CDR3 length: 14 residues. In DNA form, the CDR3 reads TGTGCCTGGGAGAGACACTCGAACACCGGGGAGCTGTTTTTT. Encoded protein: CAWERHSNTGELFF.